The 10 T cell receptor beta chains listed next were all sequenced from one sample in a study of blood T cell repertoires in COVID-19 (dated by TCRdb to the early 2020s). Receptor amplification or capture employed the immunoSEQ multiplex PCR assay. The clones in this table, taken by TCRdb from immuneACCESS, are in-frame only. Not every clone is retained; where verified, under half of the shortfall comes from an unresolved V gene, and the cause of the rest is unknown. This sample gives some 150,000 clones in total; almost 80% of them show up just once. The ten biggest clones cover around 2.9% of the sample. The sample comprised PBMCs or T cells enriched from blood (not recorded which). Every receptor here comes from a woman in her fifties or sixties who had recovered from COVID-19.

The V gene is TRBV19, the J gene TRBJ1-2; 7 nucleotides match TRBD1. Trimming took 5 bases from V and 8 from J; bases not matched to a gene: 11. The CDR3 covers 14 residues. Germline loops: CDR1 LNHDA, CDR2 SQIVND (reference sequence). The DNA for the CDR3 is TGTGCCAGTAGTTCGCCCGACAGGGTAGGCGGCTACACCTTC. This codes for CASSSPDRVGGYTF.

The rearrangement uses TRBV29-1 and TRBJ1-5, with D tentatively TRBD1 (5 bases). The germline V gene has CDR1 SQVTM and CDR2 ANQGSEA. Trimming took off 1 base at V and 11 bases at J, with 15 bases between the two ends. The CDR3 sequence is 13 residues long. The CDR3 loop is CSVEVGGGRTQHF. CDR3 bases: TGCAGCGTTGAAGTGGGGGGGGGAAGGACCCAGCATTTT.

A few counts support this clone. Within the sample, other DNA sequences also encode this same CDR3. This sequence joins TRBV19 and TRBJ1-5; D call uncertain. The V gene's germline CDR1 is LNHDA and CDR2 SQIVND (reference sequence). The CDR3 loop spans 15 amino acids. Trimming removed 5 bases from V and 0 bases from J, with 11 bases in between. The CDR3 DNA reads as TGTGCCAGTAGTGGGCGGGGATATAGCAATCAGCCCCAGCATTTT. Translation gives CASSGRGYSNQPQHF.

This clone was seen once. V gene TRBV27 combines with J gene TRBJ2-5; D might be TRBD2 (6 bases). This CDR3 comprises 16 residues. V was shortened by 5 bases and J by 4 bases, with 20 bases between the two germline ends. Per the germline V gene, CDR1 is MNHEY and CDR2 is SMNVEV (reference sequence). Written as DNA, the CDR3 is TGTGCCAGCAGTCCCTATCGACTAGGCAGCCCAGAGACCCAGTACTTC. Residues: CASSPYRLGSPETQYF.

The chain has TRBV6-1 and TRBJ2-7; D uncertain. Trimming shortened V by 0 bases and J by 2 bases, and 11 bases separated the two germline ends. CDR1 and CDR2 from the germline V gene are MNHNS and SASEGT. This CDR3 is 15 amino acids long. The CDR3 loop is CASSEAPNYAYEQYF. CDR3 DNA sequence: TGTGCCAGCAGTGAAGCCCCAAACTACGCCTACGAGCAGTACTTC.

The chain couples TRBV19 to TRBJ1-5; TRBD1 is a possible D gene (5 bases). The germline gives CDR1 LNHDA, CDR2 SQIVND (reference sequence). The ends were cut back, 5 bases at V and 4 bases at J, with 9 bases in the middle. This CDR3 region has 13 residues. The CDR3 loop is CASSGGLNQPQHF. As DNA, the CDR3 is TGTGCCAGTAGTGGGGGGTTAAATCAGCCCCAGCATTTT. Variable domain in full (rest from reference TRBV19 and TRBJ1-5): DGGITQSPKYLFRKEGQNVTLSCEQNLNHDAMYWYRQDPGQGLRLIYYSQIVNDFQKGDIAEGYSVSREKKESFPLTVTSAQKNPTAFYLCASSGGLNQPQHFGDGTRLSIL.

The chain combines TRBV14 with TRBJ1-1, with D possibly being TRBD1 (5 bases). The V end lost 0 bases, the J end lost 5 bases, and 13 bases lay between the germline ends. This CDR3 has 15 amino acids. Germline lookup yields CDR1 SGHDN and CDR2 FVKESK. The chain's CDR3 is CASSQEEGTRTEAFF. The CDR3 DNA sequence: TGTGCCAGCAGCCAAGAGGAGGGGACGAGGACTGAAGCTTTCTTT.

The chain carries TRBV18 and TRBJ2-5; D is unresolved. Deletions cut 3 bases from V and 0 bases from J, with 2 bases between. The CDR3 extends over 12 amino acids. Per germline, CDR1 KGHSH and CDR2 LQKENI. The CDR3 nucleotides read TGTGCCAGCTCACCCAACCAAGAGACCCAGTACTTC. Translation gives CASSPNQETQYF.

This clone was counted once. This chain uses TRBV6-5 with TRBJ1-2, with 8 positions matching TRBD1. Germline CDR1 MNHEY, CDR2 SVGAGI. V lost 9 bases, J lost 8 bases, and 14 bases stayed unmatched. CDR3 length equals 14 residues. CDR3 sequence (DNA): TGTGCCAGTCTTCGGGTCCAGGGGGCTTGGGGCTACACCTTC. Protein product: CASLRVQGAWGYTF.

The chain links TRBV10-3 to TRBJ2-1; no firm D call. Germline CDR1 ENHRY, CDR2 SYGVKD. The CDR3 consists of 15 residues. V was trimmed by 3 bases and J by 0 bases, leaving 9 bases between them. The DNA of the CDR3 is TGTGCCATCAGTGACTTGCAGGTCTCCTACAATGAGCAGTTCTTC. Protein sequence: CAISDLQVSYNEQFF.